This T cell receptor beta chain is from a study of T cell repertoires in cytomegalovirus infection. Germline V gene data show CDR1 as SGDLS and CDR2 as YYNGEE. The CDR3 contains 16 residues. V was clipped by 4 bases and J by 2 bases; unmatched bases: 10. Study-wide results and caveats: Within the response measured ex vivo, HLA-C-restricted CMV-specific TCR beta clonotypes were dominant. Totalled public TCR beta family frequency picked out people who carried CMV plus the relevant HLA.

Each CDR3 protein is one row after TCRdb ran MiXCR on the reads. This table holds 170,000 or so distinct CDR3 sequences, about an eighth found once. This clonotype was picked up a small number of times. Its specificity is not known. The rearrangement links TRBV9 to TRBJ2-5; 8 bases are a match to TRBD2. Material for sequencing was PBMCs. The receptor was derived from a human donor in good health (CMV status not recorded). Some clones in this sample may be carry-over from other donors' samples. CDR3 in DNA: TGTGCCAGCAGCCCCCGGAGTCTAGCGGGTCAAGAGACCCAGTACTTC. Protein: CASSPRSLAGQETQYF.